These 31 T cell receptor beta chains were sequenced from one sample in a study of blood T cell repertoires in COVID-19. The method was immunoSEQ multiplex PCR; TCRdb's version includes in-frame clones alone and lacks a portion of them. In the table there are tens of thousands of clones, 79% of which are singletons. Sequences were obtained from peripheral blood. The receptors were gathered from a human donor in a cohort sampled during active COVID-19.

The chain couples TRBV5-1 to TRBJ2-3, with D tentatively TRBD2 (6 bases). Trimming removed 4 bases at V and 0 bases at J, with 15 bases between. Germline-derived CDR1 and CDR2 are SGHRS and YFSETQ. The CDR3 extends over 16 amino acids. The CDR3 nucleotides read TGCGCCAGCAGCCGCCGGACGGGACTGAGCACAGATACGCAGTATTTT. It encodes CASSRRTGLSTDTQYF.

The V gene is TRBV19, the J gene TRBJ2-7; TRBD1 aligns across 9 bases. Germline values: CDR1 LNHDA, CDR2 SQIVND (reference sequence). V lost 5 bases and J lost 6; bases outside the gene matches: 5. The CDR3 consists of 13 residues. DNA of the CDR3: TGTGCCAGTAGTTCGGGGACAGGGCCCGAGCAGTACTTC. Translated: CASSSGTGPEQYF.

V usage is TRBV6-2 or TRBV6-3 and J usage is TRBJ2-5; D is possibly TRBD1 (6 bases). V dropped 4 bases and J dropped 9 bases, with 24 bases sitting between them. Germline CDR1 MNHEY, CDR2 SVGEGT. The CDR3 spans 16 residues. CDR3 region: CASSSASRGQIFAQYF. DNA for the CDR3: TGTGCCAGCAGTTCCGCGTCTCGGGGACAAATCTTCGCCCAGTACTTC.

V and J are TRBV7-9 and TRBJ2-1; D ambiguous. The CDR3 sequence is 12 residues long. CDR1 and CDR2 (germline): SEHNR, FQNEAQ (reference sequence). The V gene lost 5 bases and the J gene lost 8 bases, with 10 bases spanning the gap. In nucleotides, the CDR3 is TGTGCCAGCAGCAAGTACCGGGATGAGCAGTTCTTC. Its translation: CASSKYRDEQFF.

This chain uses TRBV16 with TRBJ1-1; a weak D match, TRBD1 (5 bases). This CDR3 comprises 16 residues. V lost 4 bases, J lost 0 bases, and 15 bases lay in between. CDR1 is KGHSY, CDR2 FQNENV, per germline. The CDR3 region has the DNA TGTGCCAGCAGCCGGCGAGGTGGGGGGGTGAACACTGAAGCTTTCTTT. It yields the protein CASSRRGGGVNTEAFF.

The chain recombines TRBV9 with TRBJ2-5; 9 bases fit TRBD2. Germline V gene data show CDR1 as SGDLS and CDR2 as YYNGEE. J gave up 5 bases and V 3 bases, and 5 bases lay outside the gene matches. The CDR3 length is 14 residues. The chain's CDR3 is CASSDSSGTETQYF. DNA of the CDR3: TGTGCCAGCAGCGACTCTAGCGGGACGGAGACCCAGTACTTC.

Comments on this clone: The DNA is omitted, as the CDR3 cannot be located on it reliably, and the CDR3 follows TCRdb's listing. V gene TRBV6-5 combines with J gene TRBJ2-3; the table calls TRBD1, which could not be checked here. Germline-derived CDR1 and CDR2 are MNHEY and SVGAGI. The CDR3 spans 14 amino acids, including both terminal residues. This CDR3 is CASILGADTDTQYF.

The chain has TRBV7-8 and TRBJ2-5; D might be TRBD2 (5 bases). The CDR3 extends over 14 amino acids. CDR1 is SGHVS and CDR2 is FQNEAQ in the germline V gene. Trimming removed 3 bases at V and 4 bases at J, with 12 bases between. Written as DNA, the CDR3 is TGTGCCAGCAGCTTTACCGGGATCACAGAGACCCAGTACTTC. Amino acids: CASSFTGITETQYF. The full variable domain, in which reference TRBV7-8 and TRBJ2-5 provide the parts outside the CDR3, is GAGVSQSPRYKVAKRGQDVALRCDPISGHVSLFWYQQALGQGPEFLTYFQNEAQLDKSGLPSDRFFAERPEGSVSTLKIQRTQQEDSAVYLCASSFTGITETQYFGPGTRLLVL.

V gene TRBV7-2 combines with J gene TRBJ2-7, with 10 bases identical to TRBD2. Germline V CDR1 and CDR2: SGHTA, FQGNSA. V dropped 5 bases and J dropped 0; count of bases not matched to a gene: 7. CDR3 size: 16 residues. The CDR3 is CASSHLSGRASYEQYF. For the CDR3, the DNA is TGTGCCAGCAGCCATCTCAGCGGGAGGGCCTCCTACGAGCAGTACTTC.

This chain uses TRBV15 with TRBJ2-7; 7 bases align to TRBD2. With 0 bases clipped from V and 9 bases from J, the junction kept 8 bases outside the gene matches. The CDR3 runs 14 residues. Germline CDR1 is LNHNV and CDR2 is YYDKDF (reference sequence). For the CDR3, the DNA is TGTGCCACCAGCAGAGATACGGGGGGACGGGGGCAGTACTTC. Encoded protein: CATSRDTGGRGQYF.

This chain links TRBV3-1 (or the pseudogene TRBV3-2) with TRBJ1-1; 7 positions agree with TRBD1. This CDR3 has 14 amino acids. From germline, CDR1 is LGHDT and CDR2 YNNKEL (reference sequence). With V trimmed by 4 bases and J by 6 bases, 8 bases remained unmatched. The CDR3 nucleotides are TGTGCCAGCAGCCTACGACAGGGACTCTCTGAAGCTTTCTTT. Its protein is CASSLRQGLSEAFF.

The V gene is TRBV6-5, the J gene TRBJ2-2; 9 bases line up with TRBD2. Germline values: CDR1 MNHEY, CDR2 SVGAGI. J gave up 4 bases and V 5 bases, and 2 bases lay outside the gene matches. The CDR3 has 14 residues. The CDR3 loop reads CASSKTSGTGELFF. In DNA form, the CDR3 reads TGTGCCAGCAGTAAGACTAGCGGCACCGGGGAGCTGTTTTTT.

Concerning this clone itself: A much more abundant neighbour one base away suggests this may be a read error. The chain uses TRBV11-3 and TRBJ2-5; a possible D gene is TRBD1 (6 bases). CDR3 length equals 16 residues. Germline lookup yields CDR1 SGHNT and CDR2 YENEEA. The CDR3: CVSSLGTLRGQETQYF. In DNA, the CDR3 is TGTGTCAGCAGCTTGGGGACACTTCGGGGTCAAGAGACCCAGTACTTC.

CDR3 amino acids: CASSVEGAGLFFYGYTF. CDR3 coding DNA: TGTGCCAGCAGTGTTGAGGGGGCCGGTTTGTTCTTCTATGGCTACACCTTC. V gene TRBV28 combines with J gene TRBJ1-2, with 7 bases identical to TRBD1. V shed 5 bases and J 4 bases; nucleotides not matched to a gene: 16. Germline V gene data show CDR1 as MDHEN and CDR2 as SYDVKM. The CDR3 is made up of 17 amino acids.

The count of this clone is one. This sequence joins TRBV11-2 and TRBJ1-4; D is ambiguous. Germline-derived CDR1 and CDR2 are SGHAT and FQNNGV. Trimming took off 5 bases at V and 3 bases at J, with 10 bases between the two ends. The CDR3 is 14 residues long. The CDR3 DNA sequence: TGTGCCAGCAGCGGCCGCATACCTAATGAAAAACTGTTTTTT. Translation: CASSGRIPNEKLFF.

This clone appeared once. J is TRBJ1-1 and V is TRBV6-5, with TRBD1 as a possible D gene (6 bases). The CDR3 length is 16 residues. V lost 1 base to trimming and J lost 4 bases, with 16 bases between them. Germline CDR1 and CDR2: MNHEY and SVGAGI. CDR3 loop: CASSYLTGTRGTEAFF. Here the CDR3 DNA reads TGTGCCAGCAGTTACTTGACCGGGACAAGAGGCACTGAAGCTTTCTTT.

This chain connects TRBV28 to TRBJ2-5; 10 nucleotides agree with TRBD1. The junction had 9 bases not matched to a gene; V was cut back by 7 bases and J by 4 bases. The CDR3 extends over 15 amino acids. The germline V gene has CDR1 MDHEN and CDR2 SYDVKM. This CDR3 reads CASNDRGRYGETQYF. The CDR3 DNA is TGTGCCAGCAATGACAGGGGGCGATATGGAGAGACCCAGTACTTC.

The chain recombines TRBV24-1 with TRBJ2-7; TRBD2 agrees at 15 bases. Looked up from germline, CDR1 is KGHDR and CDR2 is SFDVKD. The J segment lost 5 bases and the V segment lost 4 bases, leaving 8 bases of the junction unmatched. The CDR3 extends over 17 amino acids. The CDR3 DNA reads as TGTGCCACCAGTGAGGCCGGGACTAGCGGGAGGAAGAACGAGCAGTACTTC. Translated: CATSEAGTSGRKNEQYF.

The V gene is TRBV21-1, the J gene TRBJ2-3; TRBD1 reflects the table's D call only, with no check against the DNA. TRBV21-1 is flagged as a pseudogene. The length of the CDR3 is 13 residues. CDR3 nucleotide sequence: TGTGCCAGCAGCAAGCTGGCCACAGATACGCAGTATTTT. This gives the protein CASSKLATDTQYF.

CDR3 bases: TGTGCCAGTAGTCCGGGACAGGGGGCTAGCGGCTACACCTTC. This gives the protein CASSPGQGASGYTF. V gene TRBV19 combines with J gene TRBJ1-2; 12 bases line up with TRBD1. The V and J ends lost 5 bases and 8 bases, in that order; junction bases with no gene match: 6. CDR1 is LNHDA and CDR2 is SQIVND in the germline V gene (reference sequence). This CDR3 has 14 residues.

The V call is TRBV18, the J call TRBJ2-1; a possible D gene is TRBD2 (5 bases). The CDR3 is 13 residues long. From germline, CDR1 is KGHSH and CDR2 LQKENI. The V gene lost 2 bases and the J gene lost 6 bases, with 8 bases spanning the gap. The CDR3 spells CASSPVGGNEQFF. For the CDR3, the DNA is TGTGCCAGCTCACCAGTCGGAGGCAATGAGCAGTTCTTC.

This clone appeared a few times. The rearrangement links TRBV24-1 to TRBJ2-3; the D is unclear. The germline V gene has CDR1 KGHDR and CDR2 SFDVKD. The CDR3 sequence is 13 residues long. Deletions cut 1 base from V and 4 bases from J, with 5 bases between. The CDR3 here is CATSDFSADTQYF. The DNA for the CDR3 is TGTGCCACCAGTGATTTCTCGGCAGATACGCAGTATTTT.

The chain has TRBV5-1 and TRBJ1-6, with 10 bases matching TRBD1. This CDR3 is built from 15 residues. Trimming took 5 bases from V and 8 from J; bases not matched to a gene: 7. Germline lookup yields CDR1 SGHRS and CDR2 YFSETQ. In nucleotides, the CDR3 is TGCGCCAGCAGGGAAGTTGGGACAGGGGATTCACCCCTCCACTTT. This sequence encodes CASREVGTGDSPLHF.

This clone came up once. This chain joins TRBV14 and TRBJ2-5; 7 bases map to TRBD1. The CDR3 totals 14 residues. Losses at the gene ends were 4 bases for V and 4 bases for J; bases not matched to a gene: 6. The germline V gene encodes CDR1 SGHDN and CDR2 FVKESK. The CDR3 DNA follows: TGTGCCAGCAGCCGGGGACAGCTACGAGAGACCCAGTACTTC. It codes for CASSRGQLRETQYF.

This clone showed up just once. V gene TRBV3-1 (or the pseudogene TRBV3-2) combines with J gene TRBJ2-3, with D possibly TRBD1 on 5 matching bases. Germline V gene data show CDR1 as LGHDT and CDR2 as YNNKEL (reference sequence). The CDR3 runs to 13 residues. V dropped 4 bases and J dropped 6 bases, with 11 bases sitting between them. Here the CDR3 DNA reads TGTGCCAGCAGCCTCGTCCCAGGGGATACGCAGTATTTT. This gives the protein CASSLVPGDTQYF.

The table lists this clone with a few counts. The chain couples TRBV7-3 to TRBJ2-2; D remains ambiguous. From germline, CDR1 is SGHTA and CDR2 FQGTGA. The CDR3 consists of 14 residues. V lost 5 bases to trimming and J lost 0 bases, with 7 bases between them. CDR3: CASSPQANTGELFF. The CDR3 bases are TGTGCCAGCAGCCCACAAGCGAACACCGGGGAGCTGTTTTTT.

V is TRBV28 and J is TRBJ1-6; 7 positions match TRBD1. The CDR3 is 14 residues long. The V gene end was trimmed by 2 bases and the J gene end by 7 bases; junction bases not matched to a gene: 2. Germline V gene data show CDR1 as MDHEN and CDR2 as SYDVKM. This CDR3 is CASSLRGRNSPLHF. CDR3 coding DNA: TGTGCCAGCAGTTTAAGGGGGCGGAATTCACCCCTCCACTTT.

The rearrangement uses TRBV7-3 and TRBJ2-2, with a tentative D call TRBD1 (5 bases). V was pared by 5 bases and J by 1 base, with 8 bases between. The CDR3 contains 14 residues. Germline CDR1 is SGHTA and CDR2 is FQGTGA. The CDR3 here is CASSPTVNTGELFF. In DNA, the CDR3 is TGTGCCAGCAGCCCGACAGTGAACACCGGGGAGCTGTTTTTT.

A remark on this clone: The junction and the germline gene differ at one end; a read error may be behind it. The chain has TRBV3-1 (or the pseudogene TRBV3-2) and TRBJ1-2; no clear D. CDR1 LGHDT and CDR2 YNNKEL come from the germline V gene (reference sequence). The CDR3 totals 10 residues. DNA of the CDR3: TGTGCCAGCAGCCAAGGGAGGCAGGTCTTC. This sequence encodes CASSQGRQVF.

The CDR3 nucleotides are TGTGCCAGCAGCGTAGTCCGGGACACAAGTCTTAGCCAGACAGGGCAACAAGAGACCCAGTACTTC. It encodes CASSVVRDTSLSQTGQQETQYF. The chain links TRBV21-1 to TRBJ2-5; the table names TRBD1, a call not compared with the DNA. TRBV21-1 is annotated as a pseudogene. CDR3 length equals 22 residues.

The J gene is TRBJ2-6, the V gene TRBV5-5, with D tentatively TRBD2 (5 bases). Trimming took 1 base from V and 1 from J, leaving 12 bases between them. Germline V gene lookup returns CDR1 SGHKS and CDR2 YYEKEE (reference sequence). The CDR3 loop spans 17 amino acids. The CDR3 DNA is TGTGCCAGCAGCTTGAATGAGGGAGTTTCTGGGGCCAACGTCCTGACTTTC. Translating it yields CASSLNEGVSGANVLTF.